This TCR beta chain originates from a study of T-cell memory formation after mild COVID-19. This CDR3 has 15 amino acids. J lost 4 bases, V lost 2 bases, and 6 bases had no gene match. Looked up from germline, CDR1 is LNHNV and CDR2 is YYDKDF (reference sequence). TCR alpha and TCR beta cDNA libraries with sample barcodes and UMIs came from 5'RACE using constant-segment primers. One entry per CDR3 protein results from TCRdb running MiXCR on the 5' RACE reads. The table has 100,000 to 150,000 distinct CDR3 sequences, roughly 15% seen once. This clonotype originated in an adult woman who had mild COVID-19 (a few samples of this study predate the infection). Cell type and time point are not known. The chain is built from TRBV15 and TRBJ1-1; TRBD1 aligns across 8 bases. Sequencing used PBMCs or a T cell subset sorted from them (not recorded which). CDR3 residues: CATSRLQGVGTEAFF. Written as DNA, the CDR3 is TGTGCCACCAGCAGACTACAGGGGGTGGGCACTGAAGCTTTCTTT.